Following are 8 T cell receptor beta chains from one sample sequenced in a study of PD-L1 blockade in urothelial cancer (dated by TCRdb to about 2017). The time point label of this sample denotes: peripheral blood 6 weeks after treatment start. The library was prepared using the immunoSEQ multiplex PCR assay. TCRdb's version of the immuneACCESS table is confined to in-frame rearrangements and falls short of the full clone set. An unresolved V gene accounts for under half of the shortfall where checked; the remainder is of unknown origin. The sample table holds 60,000 to 80,000 clones, of which 88% were seen once. Approximately 10% of the sample belongs to the ten largest clones. This material consisted of PBMCs, taken around atezolizumab (anti-PD-L1) treatment. The receptors originated from a man in his 60s with urothelial cancer.

The chain recombines TRBV6-1 with TRBJ1-5, with a possible D match to TRBD1 (5 bases). This CDR3 comprises 14 residues. V was clipped by 4 bases and J by 7 bases, with 14 bases between them. Per germline, CDR1 MNHNS and CDR2 SASEGT. The CDR3 bases are TGTGCCAGCAGTGCAGGGTTTATCGGCCAGCCCCAGCATTTT. This translates into CASSAGFIGQPQHF.

This chain links TRBV6-5 with TRBJ1-5, with TRBD1 matching 7 bases. The length of the CDR3 is 15 residues. The trim removed 6 bases at V and 4 bases at J, leaving 9 bases unmatched. Germline V gene data show CDR1 as MNHEY and CDR2 as SVGAGI. The CDR3 reads CASRHPRDSNQPQHF. The CDR3, as DNA: TGTGCCAGCAGGCATCCCCGGGACAGTAATCAGCCCCAGCATTTT.

The chain carries TRBV21-1 and TRBJ2-7; the table's D call, TRBD1, has no DNA check behind it. TRBV21-1 is marked as a pseudogene. This CDR3 has 12 amino acids. In DNA, the CDR3 is TGTGCCAGCAGCTCGACAGTCTACGAGCAGTACTTC. Encoded protein: CASSSTVYEQYF.

This chain connects TRBV19 to TRBJ2-3; 7 positions match TRBD2. The CDR3 covers 15 residues. Germline CDR1 is LNHDA and CDR2 is SQIVND (reference sequence). The V segment lost 1 base and the J segment 3 bases; nucleotides outside the gene matches: 4. This chain's CDR3 is CASSIVGGSTDTQYF. In nucleotides, the CDR3 is TGTGCCAGTAGTATAGTTGGCGGGAGTACAGATACGCAGTATTTT.

The chain links TRBV29-1 to TRBJ1-1; maybe TRBD1 (6 bases). Trimming cost V 3 bases and J 0 bases, with 14 bases left between them. Germline V lookup: CDR1 SQVTM, CDR2 ANQGSEA. CDR3 length: 15 residues. The CDR3, as DNA: TGCAGCGTTGACAGGGGACGGCTCATGAACACTGAAGCTTTCTTT. This translates into CSVDRGRLMNTEAFF. The full variable domain, with the rest looked up from reference TRBV29-1 and TRBJ1-1, is SAVISQKPSRDICQRGTSLTIQCQVDSQVTMMFWYRQQPGQSLTLIATANQGSEATYESGFVIDKFPISRPNLTFSTLTVSNMSPEDSSIYLCSVDRGRLMNTEAFFGQGTRLTVV.

V usage is TRBV6-6 and J usage is TRBJ1-2; TRBD1 matches 8 bases. Trimming removed 2 bases from V and 1 base from J; junction bases left unmatched: 6. Germline CDR1 is MNHNY and CDR2 is SVGAGI (reference sequence). CDR3 size: 16 residues. The CDR3 is CASSYPGTGVNYGYTF. For the CDR3, the DNA is TGTGCCAGCAGTTACCCAGGGACAGGAGTTAACTATGGCTACACCTTC.

The chain employs TRBV27 and TRBJ2-5, with 9 bases identical to TRBD2. The CDR3 is made up of 16 amino acids. V dropped 2 bases and J dropped 2; count of bases not matched to a gene: 6. Germline CDR1 reads MNHEY; CDR2 reads SMNVEV (reference sequence). This CDR3 reads CASSLSPAGGQETQYF. CDR3 nucleotides: TGTGCCAGCAGTTTAAGTCCAGCGGGGGGTCAAGAGACCCAGTACTTC.

The sample holds a few counts of this clone. The chain has TRBV10-3 and TRBJ2-7; D is ambiguous. Trimming left V 10 bases short and J 2 bases short, with 9 bases between. Germline assignment: CDR1 ENHRY and CDR2 SYGVKD. The CDR3 covers 11 residues. The DNA for the CDR3 is TGTGCCACCTACTCCCCCTACGAGCAGTACTTC. It is translated as CATYSPYEQYF.